This T cell receptor beta chain was documented in a study of early T cells in non-severe SARS-CoV-2 infection. V was clipped by 7 bases and J by 2 bases, with 18 bases between them. Germline loops: CDR1 SQVTM, CDR2 ANQGSEA. CDR3 length equals 14 residues. TCRdb independently ran MiXCR on the 5' RACE reads; one entry per CDR3 protein. The sample consists of 75,000 to 100,000 distinct CDR3 sequences, about 15% of them appearing once. The receptor comes from an adult who was a healthcare worker with PCR-confirmed SARS-CoV-2 infection or an uninfected control (not recorded which). The V and J genes are TRBV29-1 and TRBJ2-7; D might be TRBD2 (5 bases). Material: whole blood. The CDR3 region is CSAVRGAGPYEQYF. The CDR3 coding sequence is TGCAGCGCAGTCCGGGGAGCTGGACCCTACGAGCAGTACTTC.